The 18 T cell receptor beta chains reported below all come from one sample, sequenced in a study of T cells in Graves' hyperthyroidism and ophthalmopathy. Amplification yielded TCR beta CDR3 regions, with RNA transcripts as the source. The HTBI set primed first-round TCR CDR3 RT-PCR. TCRdb re-derived calls from the multiplex PCR reads in MiXCR, one entry per CDR3 protein. The repertoire holds under 350,000 distinct CDR3 sequences, about 20% seen once, with roughly 49% in the top ten. Sequencing input: blood. These receptors were obtained from a woman aged 45-65 years with Graves' hyperthyroidism.

There are many counts of this clonotype. The gene calls are TRBV4-1 and TRBJ1-2; 7 positions agree with TRBD1. The CDR3 spans 15 residues. Trimming took 3 bases from V and 2 from J; bases not matched to a gene: 6. Germline values: CDR1 MGHRA, CDR2 YSYEKL. CDR3 protein: CASSHPGTANYGYTF. CDR3 in DNA: TGCGCCAGCAGCCATCCCGGGACAGCAAACTATGGCTACACCTTC.

This clonotype has more than one count but fewer than ten. This sequence joins TRBV7-9 and TRBJ2-7, with TRBD1 identical over 10 bases. V lost 2 bases to trimming and J lost 4 bases; unmatched junction nucleotides: 8. CDR3 length: 16 residues. Germline values: CDR1 SEHNR, CDR2 FQNEAQ (reference sequence). In DNA, the CDR3 is TGTGCCAGCAGCTTAACTCCGGGACAGGGGCTTTACGAGCAGTACTTC. Translating it yields CASSLTPGQGLYEQYF. The whole variable domain, remainder taken from reference TRBV7-9 and TRBJ2-7, is DTGVSQNPRHKITKRGQNVTFRCDPISEHNRLYWYRQTLGQGPEFLTYFQNEAQLEKSRLLSDRFSAERPKGSFSTLEIQRTEQGDSAMYLCASSLTPGQGLYEQYFGPGTRLTVT.

This clonotype was seen repeatedly, ten times or more. V is TRBV11-2 and J is TRBJ2-3; TRBD2 is a possible D gene (5 bases). CDR3 size: 13 residues. Trimming took 4 bases from V and 7 from J, leaving 12 bases between them. Germline V CDR1 and CDR2: SGHAT, FQNNGV. CDR3 nucleotides: TGTGCCAGCAGCTCGGGCGGGCGGAATACGCAGTATTTT. Encoded protein: CASSSGGRNTQYF.

This clonotype was observed at least ten times. The gene calls are TRBV2 and TRBJ1-2; D might be TRBD1 (6 bases). The CDR3 runs 14 residues. Germline V lookup: CDR1 SNHLY, CDR2 FYNNEI. V lost 8 bases and J 2 bases, leaving 15 bases between the germline ends. The CDR3 DNA is TGTGCCAGCGGTGGGGCCACAGGGAACTATGGCTACACCTTC. Its translation: CASGGATGNYGYTF.

For this clonotype: This could be a read error, since a much larger clone is one nucleotide away. This chain links TRBV27 with TRBJ2-1, with a tentative D call TRBD2 (6 bases). From germline, CDR1 is MNHEY and CDR2 SMNVEV (reference sequence). This CDR3 comprises 14 residues. DNA for the CDR3: TGTGGCAGCAGTTACGGGAGCTCCTACAATGAGCAGTTCTTC. The encoded protein is CGSSYGSSYNEQFF.

The gene calls are TRBV30 and TRBJ2-1; D remains ambiguous. The V gene's germline CDR1 is GTSNPN and CDR2 SVGIG (reference sequence). This CDR3 region has 13 residues. V was shortened by 3 bases and J by 12 bases, with 18 bases between the two germline ends. CDR3 DNA sequence: TGTGCCTGGAGGCCACCGATTACAATGACGCAGTTCTTC. This codes for CAWRPPITMTQFF.

The CDR3 sequence: CASSLAFAASTDTQYF. The CDR3 DNA sequence: TGTGCCAGCAGTTTAGCGTTTGCCGCTAGCACAGATACGCAGTATTTT. The chain combines TRBV27 with TRBJ2-3, with unresolved D. The CDR3 runs to 16 residues. The germline CDR1 and CDR2 sequences are MNHEY and SMNVEV (reference sequence). V was pared by 2 bases and J by 0 bases, with 12 bases between.

This clonotype was seen more than once but under ten times. The rearrangement joins TRBV6-2 or TRBV6-3 to TRBJ2-6, with 9 positions matching TRBD1. V lost 11 bases and J lost 4; bases outside the gene matches: 6. The CDR3 runs to 14 residues. Per germline, CDR1 MNHEY and CDR2 SVGEGT. The CDR3 here is CAARDRVGANVLTF. The CDR3 region has the DNA TGTGCCGCCCGGGACAGGGTCGGGGCCAACGTCCTGACTTTC.

V and J are TRBV12-3 or TRBV12-4 and TRBJ2-3, with 7 nucleotides matching TRBD2. V lost 8 bases and J lost 9; bases outside the gene matches: 5. The CDR3 contains 11 residues. The CDR3 DNA reads as TGTGCCAGCGGAGTGGGGGGGACGCAGTATTTT. This sequence encodes CASGVGGTQYF.

V is TRBV19 and J is TRBJ1-5, with TRBD1 as a possible D gene (6 bases). This CDR3 has 13 amino acids. V dropped 9 bases and J dropped 4 bases, with 13 bases sitting between them. CDR1 is LNHDA, CDR2 SQIVND, per germline (reference sequence). The CDR3 loop is CASRDNGNQPQHF. DNA for the CDR3: TGTGCCAGCCGGGACAATGGGAATCAGCCCCAGCATTTT.

The chain couples TRBV20-1 to TRBJ2-5; D may be TRBD1 (6 bases). CDR3 length equals 14 residues. CDR1 and CDR2 from the germline V gene are DFQATT and SNEGSKA (reference sequence). V was cut by 5 bases and J by 1 base, with 14 bases left in between. The CDR3 region has the DNA TGCAGTGCTGGACCCGGGACACCCCAAGAGACCCAGTACTTC. Translated, it gives CSAGPGTPQETQYF.

For this clonotype: This may stem from a read error, because a much larger clone lies one nucleotide away. The gene calls are TRBV7-9 and TRBJ1-1, with 7 positions matching TRBD1. There are 14 residues in the CDR3. The V segment lost 4 bases and the J segment 4 bases; nucleotides outside the gene matches: 6. Germline lookup yields CDR1 SEHNR and CDR2 FQNEAQ (reference sequence). The CDR3 DNA is TGTGCCAGCAGCTCGGGACAGAGCATCACTGAAGCTTTCTTT. Residues: CASSSGQSITEAFF.

The rearrangement links TRBV3-1 to TRBJ2-5; no definite D call. This CDR3 has 15 amino acids. Trimming shortened V by 6 bases and J by 2 bases, and 16 bases separated the two germline ends. From germline, CDR1 is LGHDT and CDR2 YNNKEL (reference sequence). This CDR3 is CASSPRTTIQETQYF. Written as DNA, the CDR3 is TGTGCCAGCAGTCCTAGGACCACCATACAAGAGACCCAGTACTTC.

As concerns this clonotype: A much larger clone sits a single nucleotide away, making a read error possible. The rearrangement uses TRBV3-1 and TRBJ1-6; 7 bases are a match to TRBD1. The CDR3 length is 14 residues. The germline CDR1 and CDR2 sequences are LGHDT and YNNKEL (reference sequence). V gave up 0 bases and J gave up 10 bases; unmatched junction bases: 3. The CDR3 is CASSQDRGASPLHF. The CDR3, as DNA: TGTGCCAGCAGCCAAGACAGGGGGGCCTCACCCCTCCACTTT.

The chain links TRBV15 to TRBJ2-2; D ambiguous. In germline, CDR1 is LNHNV, CDR2 YYDKDF (reference sequence). CDR3 length: 17 residues. Trimming took 3 bases from V and 1 from J, leaving 15 bases between them. DNA for the CDR3: TGTGCCACCAGCAGGGGTGGGCGTGCGGAGAACACCGGGGAGCTGTTTTTT. It yields the protein CATSRGGRAENTGELFF.

This chain joins TRBV27 and TRBJ1-3; D unresolved. Germline V gene sequence: CDR1 MNHEY, CDR2 SMNVEV (reference sequence). The CDR3 is 15 residues long. Trimming removed 2 bases at V and 0 bases at J, with 8 bases between. The CDR3 DNA is TGTGCCAGCAGTTTAGCGAGGGCCTCTGGAAACACCATATATTTT. It encodes CASSLARASGNTIYF.

The rearrangement uses TRBV6-1 and TRBJ2-3; weak D call: TRBD2 (6 bases). V lost 6 bases to trimming and J lost 5 bases, with 15 bases between them. From germline, CDR1 is MNHNS and CDR2 SASEGT. The CDR3 loop spans 14 amino acids. In DNA, the CDR3 is TGTGCCAGCAGCCCACCAGGAGGGGAAGATACGCAGTATTTT. It specifies CASSPPGGEDTQYF.

This clonotype was counted between two and nine times. Germline is not matched at one junction end, which may reflect a read error. The chain carries TRBV4-1 and TRBJ2-2; tentatively, D is TRBD2 (6 bases). CDR3 length: 12 residues. Per germline, CDR1 MGHRA and CDR2 YSYEKL. The CDR3 bases are TGCGCCAGCAGCCAACTGACCGGGGAGGTGTTTTTT. This translates into CASSQLTGEVFF.